This record covers a single T cell receptor beta chain. The entry originates in a study of blood T cell repertoires in COVID-19. Profiled with immunoSEQ multiplex PCR; TCRdb holds only in-frame clones, not every one. The repertoire holds more than 140,000 clones, with 70% to 90% as singletons. J was trimmed by 6 bases and V by 0 bases; bases with no gene match: 6. Germline CDR1 and CDR2: GTSNPN and SVGIG (reference sequence). The CDR3 sequence is 15 residues long. This sequence originates from a woman in her fifties or sixties with acute or convalescent COVID-19. The chain combines TRBV30 with TRBJ2-1; 9 bases are shared with TRBD2. Specimen: peripheral blood. DNA for the CDR3: TGTGCCTGGAGTGTGTGGCGGGGGGGGCGCAATGAGCAGTTCTTC. This codes for CAWSVWRGGRNEQFF.